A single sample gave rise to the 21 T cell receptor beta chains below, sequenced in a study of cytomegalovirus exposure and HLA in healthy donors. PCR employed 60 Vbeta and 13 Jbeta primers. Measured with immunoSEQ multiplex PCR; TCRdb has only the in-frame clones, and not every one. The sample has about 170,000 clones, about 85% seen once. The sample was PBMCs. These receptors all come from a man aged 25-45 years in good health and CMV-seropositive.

In DNA form, the CDR3 reads TGTGCCAGCAGTTACGCGTACAGGGGGCCTGGAAACACCATATATTTT. Amino acid sequence: CASSYAYRGPGNTIYF. The V gene is TRBV6-5, the J gene TRBJ1-3, with TRBD1 matching 9 bases. Unmatched junction bases numbered 4, after V lost 2 bases and J lost 2 bases. The germline V gene has CDR1 MNHEY and CDR2 SVGAGI. This CDR3 is 16 amino acids long.

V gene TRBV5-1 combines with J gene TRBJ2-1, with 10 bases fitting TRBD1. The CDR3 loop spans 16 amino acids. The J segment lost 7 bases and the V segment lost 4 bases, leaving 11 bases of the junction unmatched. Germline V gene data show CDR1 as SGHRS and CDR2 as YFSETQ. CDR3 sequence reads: CASSLMPGQGWNEQFF. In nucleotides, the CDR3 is TGCGCCAGCAGCCTGATGCCGGGACAGGGGTGGAATGAGCAGTTCTTC.

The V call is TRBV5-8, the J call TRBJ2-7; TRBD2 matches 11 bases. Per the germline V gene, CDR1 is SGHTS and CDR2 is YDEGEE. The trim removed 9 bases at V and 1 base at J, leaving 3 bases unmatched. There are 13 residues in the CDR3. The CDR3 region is CATGTSGSYEQYF. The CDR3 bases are TGTGCCACCGGGACTAGCGGTTCCTACGAGCAGTACTTC. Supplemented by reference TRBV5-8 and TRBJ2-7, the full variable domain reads EAGVTQSPTHLIKTRGQQATLRCSPISGHTSVYWYQQALGLGLQFLLWYDEGEERNRGNFPPRFSGRQFPNYSSELNVNALELEDSALYLCATGTSGSYEQYFGPGTRLTVT.

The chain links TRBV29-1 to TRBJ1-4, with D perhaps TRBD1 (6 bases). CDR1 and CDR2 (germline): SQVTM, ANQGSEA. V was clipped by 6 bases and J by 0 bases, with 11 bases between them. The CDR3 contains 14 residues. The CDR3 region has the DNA TGCAGCGTGTCAAAGGGGGCAACTAATGAAAAACTGTTTTTT. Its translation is CSVSKGATNEKLFF.

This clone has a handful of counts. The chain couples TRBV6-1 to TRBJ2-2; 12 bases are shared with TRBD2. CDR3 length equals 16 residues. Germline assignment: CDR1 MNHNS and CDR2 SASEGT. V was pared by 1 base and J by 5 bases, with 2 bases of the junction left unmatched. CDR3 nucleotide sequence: TGTGCCAGCAGTGAAGGACTAGCGGGAGAGACCGGGGAGCTGTTTTTT. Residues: CASSEGLAGETGELFF.

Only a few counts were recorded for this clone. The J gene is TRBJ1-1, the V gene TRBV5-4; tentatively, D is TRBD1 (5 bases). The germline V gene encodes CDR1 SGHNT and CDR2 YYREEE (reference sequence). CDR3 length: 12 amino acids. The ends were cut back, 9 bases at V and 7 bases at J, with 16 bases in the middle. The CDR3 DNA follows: TGTGCCACCAGGCGGGGGTTTAATGAAGCTTTCTTT. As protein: CATRRGFNEAFF.

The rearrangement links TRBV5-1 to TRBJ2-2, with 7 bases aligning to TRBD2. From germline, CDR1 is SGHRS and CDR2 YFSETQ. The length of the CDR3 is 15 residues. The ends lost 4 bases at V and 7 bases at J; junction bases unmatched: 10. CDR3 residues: CASSGLAGAGGELFF. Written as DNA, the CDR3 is TGCGCCAGCAGCGGTTTGGCGGGAGCTGGCGGGGAGCTGTTTTTT. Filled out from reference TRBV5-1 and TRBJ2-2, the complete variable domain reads KAGVTQTPRYLIKTRGQQVTLSCSPISGHRSVSWYQQTPGQGLQFLFEYFSETQRNKGNFPGRFSGRQFSNSRSEMNVSTLELGDSALYLCASSGLAGAGGELFFGEGSRLTVL.

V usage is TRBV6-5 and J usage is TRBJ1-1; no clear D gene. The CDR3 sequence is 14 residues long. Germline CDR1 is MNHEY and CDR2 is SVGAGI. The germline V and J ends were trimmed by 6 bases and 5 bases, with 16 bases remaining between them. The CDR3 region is CASRSRGHTTEAFF. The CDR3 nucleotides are TGTGCCAGCAGATCCCGAGGGCATACTACTGAAGCTTTCTTT.

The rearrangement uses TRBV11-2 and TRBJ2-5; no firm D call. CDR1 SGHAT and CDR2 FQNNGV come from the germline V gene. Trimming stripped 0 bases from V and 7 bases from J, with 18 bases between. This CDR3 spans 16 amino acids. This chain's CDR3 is CASSLEGAIARGTQYF. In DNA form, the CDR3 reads TGTGCCAGCAGCTTAGAAGGTGCTATAGCAAGAGGGACCCAGTACTTC.

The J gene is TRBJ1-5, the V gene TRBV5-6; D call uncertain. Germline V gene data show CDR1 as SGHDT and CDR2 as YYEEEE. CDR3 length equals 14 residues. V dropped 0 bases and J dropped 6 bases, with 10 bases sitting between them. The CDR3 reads CASSLAGSGQPQHF. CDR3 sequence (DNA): TGTGCCAGCAGCTTGGCCGGGTCGGGTCAGCCCCAGCATTTT. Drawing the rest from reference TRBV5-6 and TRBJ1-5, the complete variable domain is DAGVTQSPTHLIKTRGQQVTLRCSPKSGHDTVSWYQQALGQGPQFIFQYYEEEERQRGNFPDRFSGHQFPNYSSELNVNALLLGDSALYLCASSLAGSGQPQHFGDGTRLSIL.

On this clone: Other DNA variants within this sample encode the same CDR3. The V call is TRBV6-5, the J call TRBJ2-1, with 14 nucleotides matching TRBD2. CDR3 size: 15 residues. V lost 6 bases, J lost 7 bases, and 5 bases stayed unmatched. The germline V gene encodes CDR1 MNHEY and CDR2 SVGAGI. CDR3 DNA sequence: TGTGCCAGCAGCTTGGGACTAGCGGGGGCTAATGAGCAGTTCTTC. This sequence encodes CASSLGLAGANEQFF.

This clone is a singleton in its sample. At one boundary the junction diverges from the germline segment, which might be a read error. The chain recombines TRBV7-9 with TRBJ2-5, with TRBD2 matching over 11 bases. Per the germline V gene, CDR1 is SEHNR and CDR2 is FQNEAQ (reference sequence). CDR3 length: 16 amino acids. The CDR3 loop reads CSSSSPGLADQETQYF. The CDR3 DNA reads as TGTTCCAGCAGCTCCCCGGGACTAGCGGACCAAGAGACCCAGTACTTC.

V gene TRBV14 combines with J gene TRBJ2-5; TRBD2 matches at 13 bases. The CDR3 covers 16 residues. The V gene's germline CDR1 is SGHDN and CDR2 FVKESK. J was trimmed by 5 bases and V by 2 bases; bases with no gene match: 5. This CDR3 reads CASSQTTSGREETQYF. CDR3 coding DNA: TGTGCCAGCAGCCAAACTACTAGCGGGAGGGAGGAGACCCAGTACTTC.

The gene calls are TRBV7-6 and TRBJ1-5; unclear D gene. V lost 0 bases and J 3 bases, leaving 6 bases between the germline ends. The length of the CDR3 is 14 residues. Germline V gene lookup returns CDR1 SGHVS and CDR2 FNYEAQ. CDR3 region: CASSLAPVNQPQHF. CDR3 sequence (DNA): TGTGCCAGCAGCTTAGCCCCCGTCAATCAGCCCCAGCATTTT.

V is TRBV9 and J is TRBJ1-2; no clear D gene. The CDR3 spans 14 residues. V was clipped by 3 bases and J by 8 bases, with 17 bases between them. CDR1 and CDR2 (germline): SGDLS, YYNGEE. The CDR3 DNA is TGTGCCAGCAGCGCCCGCGGAAATGGTTTAGGCTACACCTTC. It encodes CASSARGNGLGYTF.

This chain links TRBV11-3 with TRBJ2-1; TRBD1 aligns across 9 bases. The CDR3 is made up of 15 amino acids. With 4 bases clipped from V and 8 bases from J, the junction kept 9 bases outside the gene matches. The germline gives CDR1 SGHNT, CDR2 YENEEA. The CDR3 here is CASSSPGQGVYEQFF. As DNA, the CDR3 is TGTGCCAGCAGCTCCCCGGGACAGGGAGTCTATGAGCAGTTCTTC.

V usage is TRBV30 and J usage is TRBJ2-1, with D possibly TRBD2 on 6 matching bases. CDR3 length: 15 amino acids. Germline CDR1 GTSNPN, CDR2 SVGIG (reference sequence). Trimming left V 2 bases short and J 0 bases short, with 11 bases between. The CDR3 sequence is CAWSLLASSYNEQFF. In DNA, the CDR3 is TGTGCCTGGAGTCTCCTAGCGAGCTCCTACAATGAGCAGTTCTTC.

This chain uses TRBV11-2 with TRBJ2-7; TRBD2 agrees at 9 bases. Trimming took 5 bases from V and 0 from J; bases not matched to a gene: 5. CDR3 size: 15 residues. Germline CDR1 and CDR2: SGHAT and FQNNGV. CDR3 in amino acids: CASSQTTSGSYEQYV. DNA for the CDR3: TGTGCCAGCAGCCAAACGACTAGCGGCTCCTACGAGCAGTACGTC.

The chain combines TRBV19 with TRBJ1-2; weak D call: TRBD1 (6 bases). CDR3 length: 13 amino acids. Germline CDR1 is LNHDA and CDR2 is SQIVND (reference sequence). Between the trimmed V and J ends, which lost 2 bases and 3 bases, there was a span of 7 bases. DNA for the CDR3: TGTGCCAGTAGTATACAGGGGCACTATGGCTACACCTTC. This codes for CASSIQGHYGYTF.

The CDR3 loop reads CASSLALGYEQYF. The CDR3, as DNA: TGCGCCAGCAGCTTGGCACTAGGGTACGAGCAGTACTTC. The gene calls are TRBV5-1 and TRBJ2-5; a weak D match, TRBD2 (5 bases). The J call is in doubt because the DNA end fits TRBJ2-7 better. The germline V gene encodes CDR1 SGHRS and CDR2 YFSETQ. The CDR3 covers 13 residues.

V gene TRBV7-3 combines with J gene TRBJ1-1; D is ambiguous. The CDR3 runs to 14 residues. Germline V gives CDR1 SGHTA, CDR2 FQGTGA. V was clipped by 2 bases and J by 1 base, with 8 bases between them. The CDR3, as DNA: TGTGCCAGCAGCTTACAAGCCGGGAACACTGAAGCTTTCTTT. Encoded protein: CASSLQAGNTEAFF.